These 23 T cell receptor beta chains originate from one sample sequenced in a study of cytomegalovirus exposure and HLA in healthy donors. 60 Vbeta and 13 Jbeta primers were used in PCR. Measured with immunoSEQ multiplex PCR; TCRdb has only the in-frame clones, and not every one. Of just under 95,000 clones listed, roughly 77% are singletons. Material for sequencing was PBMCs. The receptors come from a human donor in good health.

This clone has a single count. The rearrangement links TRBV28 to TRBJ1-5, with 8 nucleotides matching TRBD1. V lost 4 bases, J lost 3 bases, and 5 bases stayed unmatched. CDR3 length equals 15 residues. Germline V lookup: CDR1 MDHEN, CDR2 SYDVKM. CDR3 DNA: TGTGCCAGCAGTTCTGGACAGGGTAACAATCAGCCCCAGCATTTT. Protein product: CASSSGQGNNQPQHF.

The CDR3 nucleotides are TGTGCCAGCAGCCAAGTGGCGGCCTCTGGAAACACCATATATTTT. This codes for CASSQVAASGNTIYF. The V call is TRBV14, the J call TRBJ1-3, with no clear D. The CDR3 sequence is 15 residues long. Trimming took off 1 base at V and 0 bases at J, with 7 bases between the two ends. CDR1 and CDR2 from the germline V gene are SGHDN and FVKESK.

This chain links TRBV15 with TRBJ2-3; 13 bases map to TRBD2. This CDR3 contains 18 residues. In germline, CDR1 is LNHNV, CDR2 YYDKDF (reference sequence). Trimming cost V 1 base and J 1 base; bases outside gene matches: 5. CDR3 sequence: CATSRARGTSGGTDTQYF. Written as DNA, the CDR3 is TGTGCCACCAGCAGAGCGCGGGGGACTAGCGGGGGCACAGATACGCAGTATTTT. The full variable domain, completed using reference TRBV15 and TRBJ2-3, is DAMVIQNPRYQVTQFGKPVTLSCSQTLNHNVMYWYQQKSSQAPKLLFHYYDKDFNNEADTPDNFQSRRPNTSFCFLDIRSPGLGDTAMYLCATSRARGTSGGTDTQYFGPGTRLTVL.

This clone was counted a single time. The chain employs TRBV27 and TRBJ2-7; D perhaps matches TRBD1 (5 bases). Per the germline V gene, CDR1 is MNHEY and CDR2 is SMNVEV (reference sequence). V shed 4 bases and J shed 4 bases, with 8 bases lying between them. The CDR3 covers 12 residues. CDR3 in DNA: TGTGCCAGCAGTTATCAGGGATACGAGCAGTACTTC. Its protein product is CASSYQGYEQYF.

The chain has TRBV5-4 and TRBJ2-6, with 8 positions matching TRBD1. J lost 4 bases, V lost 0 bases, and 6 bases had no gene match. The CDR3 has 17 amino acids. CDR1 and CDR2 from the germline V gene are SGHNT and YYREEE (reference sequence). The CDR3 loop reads CASSLGQGTSGANVLTF. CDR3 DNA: TGTGCCAGCAGCTTGGGACAGGGGACCTCCGGGGCCAACGTCCTGACTTTC.

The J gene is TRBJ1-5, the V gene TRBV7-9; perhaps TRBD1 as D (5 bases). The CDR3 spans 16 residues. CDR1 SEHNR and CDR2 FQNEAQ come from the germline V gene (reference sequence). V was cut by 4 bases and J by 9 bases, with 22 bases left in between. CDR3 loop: CASSSDRDGGSRPQHF. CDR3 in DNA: TGTGCCAGCAGCTCTGACCGTGACGGGGGATCACGGCCCCAGCATTTT.

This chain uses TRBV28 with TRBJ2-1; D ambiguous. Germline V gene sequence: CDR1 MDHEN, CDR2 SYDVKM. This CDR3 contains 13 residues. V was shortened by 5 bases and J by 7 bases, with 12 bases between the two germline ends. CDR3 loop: CASSRRRGNEQFF. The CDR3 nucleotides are TGTGCCAGCAGTCGGCGGCGTGGGAATGAGCAGTTCTTC.

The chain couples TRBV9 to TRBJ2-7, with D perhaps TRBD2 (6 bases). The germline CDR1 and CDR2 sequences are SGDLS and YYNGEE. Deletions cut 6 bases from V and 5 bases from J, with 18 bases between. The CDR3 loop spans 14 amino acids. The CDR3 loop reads CASTLGRGGNEQYF. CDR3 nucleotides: TGTGCCAGCACCCTGGGACGTGGAGGGAACGAGCAGTACTTC.

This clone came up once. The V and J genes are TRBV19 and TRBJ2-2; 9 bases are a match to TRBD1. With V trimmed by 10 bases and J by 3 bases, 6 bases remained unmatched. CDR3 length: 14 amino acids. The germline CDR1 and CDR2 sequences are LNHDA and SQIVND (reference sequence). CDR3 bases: TGTGCCACTAGGGGACAGGGTCACACCGGGGAGCTGTTTTTT. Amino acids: CATRGQGHTGELFF.

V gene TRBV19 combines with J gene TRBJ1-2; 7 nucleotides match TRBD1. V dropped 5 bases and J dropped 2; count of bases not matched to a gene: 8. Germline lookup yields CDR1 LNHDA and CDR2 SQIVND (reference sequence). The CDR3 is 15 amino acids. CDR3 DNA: TGTGCCAGTAGTGTCAGCGCAGGGGGAAACTATGGCTACACCTTC. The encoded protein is CASSVSAGGNYGYTF. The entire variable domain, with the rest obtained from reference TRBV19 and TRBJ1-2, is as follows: DGGITQSPKYLFRKEGQNVTLSCEQNLNHDAMYWYRQDPGQGLRLIYYSQIVNDFQKGDIAEGYSVSREKKESFPLTVTSAQKNPTAFYLCASSVSAGGNYGYTFGSGTRLTVV.

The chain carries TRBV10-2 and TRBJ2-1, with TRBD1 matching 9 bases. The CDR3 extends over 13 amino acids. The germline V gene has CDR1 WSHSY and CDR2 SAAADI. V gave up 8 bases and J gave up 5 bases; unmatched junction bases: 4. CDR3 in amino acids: CASDRGGNNEQFF. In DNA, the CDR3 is TGCGCCAGCGACAGGGGGGGGAACAATGAGCAGTTCTTC.

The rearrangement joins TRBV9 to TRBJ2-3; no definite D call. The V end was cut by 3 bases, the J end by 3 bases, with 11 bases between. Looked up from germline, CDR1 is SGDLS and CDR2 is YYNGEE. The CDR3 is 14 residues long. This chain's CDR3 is CASSGAPKTDTQYF. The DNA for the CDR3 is TGTGCCAGCAGCGGGGCACCCAAGACAGATACGCAGTATTTT.

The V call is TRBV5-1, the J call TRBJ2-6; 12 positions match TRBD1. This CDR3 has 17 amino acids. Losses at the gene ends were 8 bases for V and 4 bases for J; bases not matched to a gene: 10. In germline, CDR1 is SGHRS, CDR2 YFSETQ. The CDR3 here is CASHPGQGAIGANVLTF. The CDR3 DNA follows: TGCGCCAGTCACCCGGGACAGGGGGCGATCGGGGCCAACGTCCTGACTTTC.

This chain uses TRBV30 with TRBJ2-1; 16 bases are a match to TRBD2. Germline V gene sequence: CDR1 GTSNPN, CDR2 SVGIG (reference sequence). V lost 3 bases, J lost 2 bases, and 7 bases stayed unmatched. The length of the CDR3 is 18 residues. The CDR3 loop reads CAWRVPGTSGRAYNEQFF. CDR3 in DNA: TGTGCCTGGAGGGTACCCGGGACTAGCGGGAGGGCCTACAATGAGCAGTTCTTC.

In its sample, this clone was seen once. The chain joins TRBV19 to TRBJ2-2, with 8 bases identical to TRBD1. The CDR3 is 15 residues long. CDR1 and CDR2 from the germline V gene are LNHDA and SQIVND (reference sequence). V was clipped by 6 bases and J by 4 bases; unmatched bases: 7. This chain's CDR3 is CASSPGTGRTGELFF. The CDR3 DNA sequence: TGTGCCAGTAGCCCAGGGACAGGCCGCACCGGGGAGCTGTTTTTT.

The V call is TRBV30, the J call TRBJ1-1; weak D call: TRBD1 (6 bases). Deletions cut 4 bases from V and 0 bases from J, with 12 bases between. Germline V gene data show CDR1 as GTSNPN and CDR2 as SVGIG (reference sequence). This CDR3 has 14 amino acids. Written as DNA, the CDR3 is TGTGCCTGGATGTTAGGGACATTGAACACTGAAGCTTTCTTT. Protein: CAWMLGTLNTEAFF.

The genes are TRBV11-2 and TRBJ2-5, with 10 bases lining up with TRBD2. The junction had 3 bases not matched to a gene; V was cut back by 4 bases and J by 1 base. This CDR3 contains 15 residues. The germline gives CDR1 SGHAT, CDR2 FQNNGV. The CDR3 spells CASSSLAGGQETQYF. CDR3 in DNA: TGTGCCAGCAGCTCCTTAGCGGGGGGCCAAGAGACCCAGTACTTC.

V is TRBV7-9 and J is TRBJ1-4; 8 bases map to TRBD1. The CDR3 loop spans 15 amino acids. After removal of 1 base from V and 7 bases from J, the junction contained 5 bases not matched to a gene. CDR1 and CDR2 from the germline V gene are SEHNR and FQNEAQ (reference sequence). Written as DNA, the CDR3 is TGTGCCAGCAGCTTAGACCTAGACAGGGGTGAAAAACTGTTTTTT. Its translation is CASSLDLDRGEKLFF.

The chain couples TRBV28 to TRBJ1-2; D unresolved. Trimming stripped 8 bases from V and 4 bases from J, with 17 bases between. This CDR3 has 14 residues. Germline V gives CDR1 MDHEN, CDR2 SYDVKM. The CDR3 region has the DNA TGTGCCAGCGGAGGTACGTGGACGCCCTATGGCTACACCTTC. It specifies CASGGTWTPYGYTF.

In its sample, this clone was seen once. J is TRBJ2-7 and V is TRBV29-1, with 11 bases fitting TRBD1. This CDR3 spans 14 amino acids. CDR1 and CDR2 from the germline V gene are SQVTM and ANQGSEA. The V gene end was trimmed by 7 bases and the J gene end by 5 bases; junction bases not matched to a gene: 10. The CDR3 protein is CSAGDRTGGDEQYF. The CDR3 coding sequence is TGCAGCGCTGGGGATCGGACAGGGGGCGACGAGCAGTACTTC.

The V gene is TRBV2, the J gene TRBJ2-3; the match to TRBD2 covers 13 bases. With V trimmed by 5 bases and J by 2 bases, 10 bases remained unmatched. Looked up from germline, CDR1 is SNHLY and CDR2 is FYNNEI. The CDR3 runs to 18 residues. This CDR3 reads CASSSLAGGLTSTDTQYF. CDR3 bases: TGTGCCAGCAGTTCACTAGCGGGAGGGTTGACTTCCACAGATACGCAGTATTTT.

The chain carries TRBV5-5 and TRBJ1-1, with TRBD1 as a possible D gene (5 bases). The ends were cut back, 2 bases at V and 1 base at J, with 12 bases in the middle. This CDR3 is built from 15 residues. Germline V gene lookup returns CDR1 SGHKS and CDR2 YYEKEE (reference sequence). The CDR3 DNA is TGTGCCAGCAGCTTTAGTACAGGATGGAACACTGAAGCTTTCTTT. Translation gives CASSFSTGWNTEAFF.

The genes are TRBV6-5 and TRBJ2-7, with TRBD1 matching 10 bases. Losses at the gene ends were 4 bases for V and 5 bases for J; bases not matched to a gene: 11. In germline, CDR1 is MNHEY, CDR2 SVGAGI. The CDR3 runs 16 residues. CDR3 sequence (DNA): TGTGCCAGCAGTTCGCGATTGGGACAGGGGACGAACGAGCAGTACTTC. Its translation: CASSSRLGQGTNEQYF.